This entry concerns a single T cell receptor (beta chain). Its antigen is not identified. Germline lookup yields CDR1 LNHDA and CDR2 SQIVND (reference sequence). The CDR3 has 14 residues. The ends lost 9 bases at V and 5 bases at J; junction bases unmatched: 11. TCRdb keeps only in-frame clones here, not all; method: immunoSEQ multiplex PCR. The table has tens of thousands of clones, 70% to 90% seen once. This sample was taken from a study of graft-versus-host responses after intestinal transplantation. Study as a whole: Transplant recipients had multivisceral, liver-intestinal, or isolated intestinal grafts. Every one of the recipients received anti-thymocyte globulin induction and afterwards took tacrolimus and steroids for about 3 years. General observations from the study: Detected in recipient marrow were GvH clones, some of which were first observed in ileum or blood. Elevated graft-versus-host to host-versus-graft clonal ratios in allografts were recorded for patients with graft-donor T cell macrochimerism.

This chain connects TRBV19 to TRBJ1-2, with 8 bases identical to TRBD1. The specimen was PBMCs, collected about 27 days after intestinal transplant. This sequence was found in a human patient who received an intestinal transplant, so some T cells may come from the graft donor. CDR3 sequence: CASLGTGDFYGYTF. DNA for the CDR3: TGTGCCAGCCTGGGGACAGGAGATTTTTATGGCTACACCTTC.